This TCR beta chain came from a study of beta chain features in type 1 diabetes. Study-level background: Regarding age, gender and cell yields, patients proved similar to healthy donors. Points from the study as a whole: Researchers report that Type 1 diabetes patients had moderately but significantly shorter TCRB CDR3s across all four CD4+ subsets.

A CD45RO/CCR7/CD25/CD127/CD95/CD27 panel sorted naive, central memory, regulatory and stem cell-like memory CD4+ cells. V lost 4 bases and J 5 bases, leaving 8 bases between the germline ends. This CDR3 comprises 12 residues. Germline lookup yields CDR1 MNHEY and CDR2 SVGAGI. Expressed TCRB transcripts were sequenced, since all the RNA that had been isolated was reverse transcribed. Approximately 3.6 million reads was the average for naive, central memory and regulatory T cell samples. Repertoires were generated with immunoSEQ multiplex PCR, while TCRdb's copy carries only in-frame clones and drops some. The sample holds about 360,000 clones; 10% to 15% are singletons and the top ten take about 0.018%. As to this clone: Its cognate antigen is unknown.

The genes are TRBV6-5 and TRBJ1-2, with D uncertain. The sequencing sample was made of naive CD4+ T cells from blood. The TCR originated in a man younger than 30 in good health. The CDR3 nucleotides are TGTGCCAGCAGTTCGTGGAGTTATGGCTACACCTTC. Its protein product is CASSSWSYGYTF.